Listed here are 21 T cell receptor beta chains from one sample, sequenced in a study of identical twins. TCRdb fed the 5' RACE reads into MiXCR, producing one record per CDR3 protein. The repertoire includes roughly 200,000 distinct CDR3 sequences, around 15% of them detected once, and around two fifths sits in the top ten. This sample was also put to use in a study of T cells expressing NK-cell markers.

The sequenced sample consisted of CD8+ T cells sorted from blood. The receptor set was obtained from a woman aged 18-29 years in good health.

V usage is TRBV27 and J usage is TRBJ1-1; possible D gene TRBD1, 5 bases. Trimming pared 2 bases from V and 0 bases from J, leaving 7 bases between. Germline assignment: CDR1 MNHEY and CDR2 SMNVEV (reference sequence). CDR3 length equals 14 residues. CDR3 residues: CASSLTGLNTEAFF. The CDR3 DNA sequence: TGTGCCAGCAGTTTAACAGGCTTGAACACTGAAGCTTTCTTT.

The chain links TRBV7-6 to TRBJ2-5; no firm D call. The CDR3 loop spans 12 amino acids. The germline gives CDR1 SGHVS, CDR2 FNYEAQ. V dropped 0 bases and J dropped 5 bases, with 4 bases sitting between them. CDR3 amino acids: CASSLAIETQYF. The CDR3 DNA follows: TGTGCCAGCAGCTTAGCAATTGAGACCCAGTACTTC.

This chain uses TRBV29-1 with TRBJ2-1, with 8 bases matching TRBD2. The CDR3 runs 13 residues. CDR1 is SQVTM and CDR2 is ANQGSEA in the germline V gene. The V and J ends lost 7 bases and 7 bases, in that order; junction bases with no gene match: 9. In DNA form, the CDR3 reads TGCAGCGCGGCCGGGGGGGTTGGGAATGAGCAGTTCTTC. It specifies CSAAGGVGNEQFF.

V and J are TRBV5-6 and TRBJ2-1; no firm D call. CDR1 and CDR2 from the germline V gene are SGHDT and YYEEEE. This CDR3 comprises 12 residues. Trimming took off 0 bases at V and 8 bases at J, with 6 bases between the two ends. CDR3 DNA sequence: TGTGCCAGCAGCTTGGTTCTGGATGAGCAGTTCTTC. This sequence encodes CASSLVLDEQFF.

A few counts support this clonotype. This chain joins TRBV15 and TRBJ1-2, with 7 bases lining up with TRBD1. CDR1 and CDR2 (germline): LNHNV, YYDKDF (reference sequence). The V and J ends lost 3 bases and 5 bases, in that order; junction bases with no gene match: 12. The CDR3 is 16 amino acids. CDR3 protein: CATSSELQGIGYGYTF. The CDR3 nucleotides read TGTGCCACCAGCAGCGAACTACAGGGGATAGGGTATGGCTACACCTTC.

This clonotype has more than one count but fewer than ten. For the CDR3, the DNA is TGCAGTGCTCTCCGACTAGTCCCCTACAATGAGCAGTTCTTC. Translation: CSALRLVPYNEQFF. The V gene is TRBV20-1, the J gene TRBJ2-1; D is possibly TRBD2 (6 bases). The CDR3 has 14 residues. Trimming pared 5 bases from V and 2 bases from J, leaving 13 bases between. The germline gives CDR1 DFQATT, CDR2 SNEGSKA (reference sequence).

This chain uses TRBV9 with TRBJ1-2; D is ambiguous. The V end was cut by 3 bases, the J end by 0 bases, with 12 bases between. The CDR3 contains 15 residues. Per germline, CDR1 SGDLS and CDR2 YYNGEE. The CDR3: CASSALTATNYGYTF. CDR3 DNA: TGTGCCAGCAGCGCTCTGACGGCTACTAACTATGGCTACACCTTC.

This clonotype was detected only a few times. This chain connects TRBV7-9 to TRBJ1-5; no definite D call. The CDR3 spans 14 residues. Germline V gives CDR1 SEHNR, CDR2 FQNEAQ (reference sequence). V shed 1 base and J shed 2 bases, with 6 bases lying between them. The CDR3 DNA sequence: TGTGCCAGCAGCTTAGTCGGGGGCAATCAGCCCCAGCATTTT. It is translated as CASSLVGGNQPQHF.

The V gene is TRBV7-9, the J gene TRBJ2-7, with TRBD2 matching 7 bases. Germline values: CDR1 SEHNR, CDR2 FQNEAQ (reference sequence). The junction had 6 bases not matched to a gene; V was cut back by 3 bases and J by 1 base. The CDR3 consists of 15 residues. CDR3 residues: CASSFYQRGSYEQYF. CDR3 bases: TGTGCCAGCAGCTTCTATCAGCGGGGATCCTACGAGCAGTACTTC.

There are a few counts of this clonotype. As DNA, the CDR3 is TGTGCCAGCAGCGTTCTAGCGGGAGGTACAGATACGCAGTATTTT. Translating gives CASSVLAGGTDTQYF. This chain uses TRBV6-1 with TRBJ2-3; 11 nucleotides agree with TRBD2. This CDR3 is built from 15 residues. V shed 6 bases, J shed 3 bases, and the junction held 5 bases outside the gene matches. CDR1 is MNHNS, CDR2 SASEGT, per germline.

This chain uses TRBV12-3 or TRBV12-4 with TRBJ1-5, with 10 bases aligning to TRBD1. This CDR3 has 15 amino acids. J was trimmed by 7 bases and V by 5 bases; bases with no gene match: 8. Here the CDR3 DNA reads TGTGCCAGCAGTGGGAGACAGGGGGCGGAACAGCCCCAGCATTTT. It yields the protein CASSGRQGAEQPQHF.

The chain has TRBV29-1 and TRBJ2-7, with D hard to call. Germline V CDR1 and CDR2: SQVTM, ANQGSEA. V was pared by 7 bases and J by 6 bases, with 13 bases between. The CDR3 has 11 amino acids. CDR3 coding DNA: TGCAGCGCCCTGGCCCAGTCCGAGCAGTACTTC. Its translation is CSALAQSEQYF.

This clonotype was observed a handful of times. V is TRBV6-2 or TRBV6-3 and J is TRBJ2-5, with D unresolved. The ends were cut back, 7 bases at V and 5 bases at J, with 14 bases in the middle. This CDR3 is built from 13 residues. Per the germline V gene, CDR1 is MNHEY and CDR2 is SVGEGT. As DNA, the CDR3 is TGTGCCAGCACCGAGCTGGTTGAGGAGACCCAGTACTTC. This encodes CASTELVEETQYF.

This clonotype was seen more than once but under ten times. V usage is TRBV29-1 and J usage is TRBJ2-5; D ambiguous. The CDR3 consists of 12 residues. The V end was cut by 0 bases, the J end by 2 bases, with 4 bases between. CDR1 SQVTM and CDR2 ANQGSEA come from the germline V gene. CDR3 residues: CSVEEGQETQYF. CDR3 nucleotides: TGCAGCGTTGAAGAGGGTCAAGAGACCCAGTACTTC. Full variable domain (outside the CDR3, taken from reference TRBV29-1 and TRBJ2-5): SAVISQKPSRDICQRGTSLTIQCQVDSQVTMMFWYRQQPGQSLTLIATANQGSEATYESGFVIDKFPISRPNLTFSTLTVSNMSPEDSSIYLCSVEEGQETQYFGPGTRLLVL.

The genes are TRBV5-4 and TRBJ1-2, with D perhaps TRBD1 (6 bases). Trimming shortened V by 4 bases and J by 4 bases, and 11 bases separated the two germline ends. The germline gives CDR1 SGHNT, CDR2 YYREEE (reference sequence). The CDR3 consists of 13 residues. This CDR3 reads CASSPGGLYGYTF. CDR3 nucleotide sequence: TGTGCCAGCAGCCCCGGGGGCCTCTATGGCTACACCTTC.

This clonotype has just a few counts. V and J are TRBV6-2 or TRBV6-3 and TRBJ2-1; D possibly corresponds to TRBD1 (6 bases). CDR3 size: 15 residues. Trimming removed 6 bases at V and 12 bases at J, with 24 bases between. Per the germline V gene, CDR1 is MNHEY and CDR2 is SVGEGT. The CDR3 region is CASSTNQGLPRSQFF. The CDR3 DNA reads as TGTGCCAGCAGCACTAATCAGGGGCTCCCCAGGTCGCAGTTCTTC.

This clonotype was picked up a small number of times. V is TRBV7-3 and J is TRBJ2-3, with D possibly TRBD2 on 6 matching bases. This CDR3 has 15 residues. The V end was cut by 5 bases, the J end by 2 bases, with 14 bases between. Germline V gene lookup returns CDR1 SGHTA and CDR2 FQGTGA. CDR3 in amino acids: CASSPISGTTDTQYF. The CDR3, as DNA: TGTGCCAGCAGCCCCATTAGCGGAACCACAGATACGCAGTATTTT.

The sample holds a few counts of this clonotype. The chain uses TRBV7-9 and TRBJ2-1, with 8 bases that match TRBD1. This CDR3 region has 15 residues. Germline V gene lookup returns CDR1 SEHNR and CDR2 FQNEAQ (reference sequence). The V segment lost 2 bases and the J segment 8 bases; nucleotides outside the gene matches: 8. The CDR3 loop reads CASSLYRTGSYEQFF. The CDR3 bases are TGTGCCAGCAGCTTATACAGGACAGGGTCATATGAGCAGTTCTTC.

This clonotype occurred many times. V usage is TRBV7-9 and J usage is TRBJ2-1; 12 nucleotides agree with TRBD2. The ends lost 5 bases at V and 8 bases at J; junction bases unmatched: 10. The CDR3 length is 16 residues. CDR1 and CDR2 from the germline V gene are SEHNR and FQNEAQ (reference sequence). The CDR3 here is CASSLMGLAGKDEQFF. DNA of the CDR3: TGTGCCAGCAGCCTCATGGGACTAGCGGGTAAGGATGAGCAGTTCTTC.

The gene calls are TRBV20-1 and TRBJ2-7; 12 bases align to TRBD2. Trimming took 0 bases from V and 2 from J; bases not matched to a gene: 8. This CDR3 region has 17 residues. Per the germline V gene, CDR1 is DFQATT and CDR2 is SNEGSKA (reference sequence). The CDR3 region has the DNA TGCAGTGCTAGAGACGCCGATGGACTAGCGGGGCCCTACGAGCAGTACTTC. Its protein is CSARDADGLAGPYEQYF.

J is TRBJ2-5 and V is TRBV29-1; D might be TRBD1 (5 bases). The germline V gene encodes CDR1 SQVTM and CDR2 ANQGSEA. This CDR3 is 13 amino acids long. Trimming removed 8 bases from V and 2 bases from J, with 15 bases in between. The DNA of the CDR3 is TGCAGCCCCCCCCATGACAGACAAGAGACCCAGTACTTC. It yields the protein CSPPHDRQETQYF.